These 21 T cell receptor beta chains originate from one sample sequenced in a study of T-cell reconstitution after alpha-beta-depleted transplantation in children. The TCRbeta library was prepared with unique molecular identifiers. TCRdb reprocessed the PCR reads with MiXCR, giving one entry per CDR3 protein. The profile shows around 340,000 distinct CDR3 sequences, roughly 13% of them singletons. The sequencing here drew on PBMCs, taken from the stem cell graft. All receptors come from a human donor who donated a stem cell graft to a child with Fanconi anemia.

A few counts support this clonotype. This sequence joins TRBV27 and TRBJ2-2, with 8 bases lining up with TRBD2. Per the germline V gene, CDR1 is MNHEY and CDR2 is SMNVEV (reference sequence). V shed 6 bases and J 3 bases; nucleotides not matched to a gene: 9. The CDR3 is 16 amino acids. CDR3 DNA: TGTGCCAGCAGGGGATTTAGCGGGGTACACACCGGGGAGCTGTTTTTT. Translation: CASRGFSGVHTGELFF.

The rearrangement links TRBV2 to TRBJ2-5, with 10 bases that match TRBD2. The junction had 9 bases not matched to a gene; V was cut back by 8 bases and J by 3 bases. This CDR3 comprises 15 residues. The V gene's germline CDR1 is SNHLY and CDR2 FYNNEI. For the CDR3, the DNA is TGTGCCAGCGGCGGACTAGCGGTTAGAAAAGAGACCCAGTACTTC. It translates to CASGGLAVRKETQYF.

This clonotype has more than one count but fewer than ten. The J gene is TRBJ1-1, the V gene TRBV5-1, with a tentative D call TRBD1 (5 bases). V lost 3 bases and J 0 bases, leaving 12 bases between the germline ends. Per germline, CDR1 SGHRS and CDR2 YFSETQ. The CDR3 has 15 amino acids. The CDR3 region has the DNA TGCGCCAGCAGCTCTATAGACAGACTGAACACTGAAGCTTTCTTT. Encoded protein: CASSSIDRLNTEAFF.

In its sample, this clonotype was seen many times. The chain is built from TRBV6-5 and TRBJ1-1; D perhaps matches TRBD1 (6 bases). V lost 4 bases and J lost 3, with 9 bases in between. Germline V gives CDR1 MNHEY, CDR2 SVGAGI. The CDR3 loop spans 13 amino acids. CDR3 sequence reads: CASSFYRDTEAFF. The CDR3 DNA follows: TGTGCCAGCAGTTTCTACAGGGACACTGAAGCTTTCTTT.

The J gene is TRBJ2-7, the V gene TRBV6-2 or TRBV6-3; D is undetermined. The CDR3 loop spans 12 amino acids. Trimming shortened V by 8 bases and J by 3 bases, and 11 bases separated the two germline ends. In germline, CDR1 is MNHEY, CDR2 SVGEGT. The CDR3 DNA reads TGTGCCAGCGGAGACGTGGACTACGAGCAGTACGTC. Its protein is CASGDVDYEQYV.

The chain has TRBV27 and TRBJ1-2; D remains ambiguous. Trimming pared 4 bases from V and 1 base from J, leaving 13 bases between. Germline values: CDR1 MNHEY, CDR2 SMNVEV (reference sequence). CDR3 length: 15 residues. CDR3 residues: CASSSGYGFNYGYTF. CDR3 DNA: TGTGCCAGCAGTTCCGGTTATGGTTTTAACTATGGCTACACCTTC.

This clonotype was counted a few times. The chain joins TRBV7-9 to TRBJ1-6, with D unclear. V gave up 1 base and J gave up 0 bases, with 13 bases separating them. Per the germline V gene, CDR1 is SEHNR and CDR2 is FQNEAQ (reference sequence). There are 18 residues in the CDR3. The DNA for the CDR3 is TGTGCCAGCAGCTTAGACGACTTCGCGAGCTCCTATAATTCACCCCTCCACTTT. Its protein is CASSLDDFASSYNSPLHF.

This clonotype has at least ten counts. The chain uses TRBV28 and TRBJ2-6; D is undetermined. The CDR3 length is 15 residues. Per germline, CDR1 MDHEN and CDR2 SYDVKM. V was cut by 4 bases and J by 7 bases, with 14 bases left in between. In DNA form, the CDR3 reads TGTGCCAGCAGTTCCCCTAGGATTAGAGCCAACGTCCTGACTTTC. It is translated as CASSSPRIRANVLTF.

V and J are TRBV29-1 and TRBJ2-2; D gene unclear. The CDR3 contains 14 residues. Trimming pared 2 bases from V and 3 bases from J, leaving 10 bases between. The germline V gene has CDR1 SQVTM and CDR2 ANQGSEA. The DNA for the CDR3 is TGCAGCGTTGAAAAGGGATGGGACACCGGGGAGCTGTTTTTT. Translated, it gives CSVEKGWDTGELFF.

This clonotype was found many times. The V gene is TRBV5-8, the J gene TRBJ2-6, with D hard to call. This CDR3 contains 13 residues. The germline gives CDR1 SGHTS, CDR2 YDEGEE. With 9 bases removed from V and 0 bases from J, the gap between germline ends came to 7 bases. The CDR3 DNA reads as TGTGCCACCGAGTTCTCTGGGGCCAACGTCCTGACTTTC. Amino acid sequence: CATEFSGANVLTF.

This clonotype was counted many times. The CDR3 coding sequence is TGTGCCAGCTCACCCCTTCAAGAGACCCAGTACTTC. Protein sequence: CASSPLQETQYF. J is TRBJ2-5 and V is TRBV18; D ambiguous. Germline V gene lookup returns CDR1 KGHSH and CDR2 LQKENI. The CDR3 totals 12 residues. V was shortened by 3 bases and J by 2 bases, with 4 bases between the two germline ends.

This clonotype was seen repeatedly, ten times or more. This chain links TRBV11-2 with TRBJ2-5, with D uncertain. This CDR3 has 14 amino acids. Deletions cut 1 base from V and 5 bases from J, with 11 bases between. Germline V gene data show CDR1 as SGHAT and CDR2 as FQNNGV. CDR3 bases: TGTGCCAGCAGCTTAGGGGCAGTGAAGGAGACCCAGTACTTC. Translated, it gives CASSLGAVKETQYF.

V gene TRBV7-9 combines with J gene TRBJ1-6; no clear D gene. CDR1 SEHNR and CDR2 FQNEAQ come from the germline V gene (reference sequence). The CDR3 has 14 amino acids. V lost 1 base and J lost 5, with 6 bases in between. In DNA, the CDR3 is TGTGCCAGCAGCTTAGGAAGTAATAATTCACCCCTCCACTTT. It is translated as CASSLGSNNSPLHF.

The J gene is TRBJ1-1, the V gene TRBV2, with D unclear. Germline CDR1 is SNHLY and CDR2 is FYNNEI. This CDR3 is built from 11 residues. Trimming removed 8 bases at V and 0 bases at J, with 4 bases between. CDR3: CASQMNTEAFF. The CDR3 bases are TGTGCCAGCCAGATGAACACTGAAGCTTTCTTT.

This clonotype was seen ten or more times. The chain joins TRBV5-1 to TRBJ1-1, with no clear D. The CDR3 length is 16 residues. V shed 2 bases and J shed 0 bases, with 14 bases lying between them. Germline V gene data show CDR1 as SGHRS and CDR2 as YFSETQ. In DNA, the CDR3 is TGCGCCAGCAGCTTTCGGTCGACACCCATGAACACTGAAGCTTTCTTT. Its translation: CASSFRSTPMNTEAFF.

In this sample, this clonotype turned up once. The chain links TRBV12-3 or TRBV12-4 to TRBJ2-1; 10 bases are a match to TRBD1. The CDR3 loop spans 16 amino acids. The V segment lost 5 bases and the J segment 3 bases; nucleotides outside the gene matches: 7. The CDR3 loop reads CASSGDRGTDYNEQFF. DNA for the CDR3: TGTGCCAGCAGTGGGGACAGGGGAACGGACTACAATGAGCAGTTCTTC.

V and J are TRBV29-1 and TRBJ2-3; 7 nucleotides line up with TRBD1. Germline V gene data show CDR1 as SQVTM and CDR2 as ANQGSEA. V was pared by 4 bases and J by 3 bases, with 4 bases of the junction left unmatched. The CDR3 consists of 13 residues. The CDR3 here is CSVVKGATDTQYF. CDR3 coding DNA: TGCAGCGTTGTGAAGGGGGCAACAGATACGCAGTATTTT.

This clonotype was seen at least ten times. The V and J genes are TRBV30 and TRBJ2-2; 7 bases align to TRBD1. This CDR3 contains 13 residues. V lost 3 bases to trimming and J lost 6 bases; unmatched junction nucleotides: 4. CDR1 GTSNPN and CDR2 SVGIG come from the germline V gene (reference sequence). CDR3: CAWRGTVAGELFF. DNA for the CDR3: TGTGCCTGGAGGGGGACAGTGGCCGGGGAGCTGTTTTTT.

This clonotype was seen a handful of times. The rearrangement links TRBV10-3 to TRBJ2-3; D unresolved. The germline gives CDR1 ENHRY, CDR2 SYGVKD. The CDR3 covers 13 residues. V dropped 4 bases and J dropped 4 bases, with 9 bases sitting between them. Written as DNA, the CDR3 is TGTGCCATCAGTGGTATTGATCCAGATACGCAGTATTTT. This gives the protein CAISGIDPDTQYF.

This clonotype was counted only a few times. CDR3: CASSRGPGNQPQHF. For the CDR3, the DNA is TGTGCCAGCAGCCGGGGACCGGGCAATCAGCCCCAGCATTTT. J is TRBJ1-5 and V is TRBV7-2; D possibly corresponds to TRBD1 (5 bases). This CDR3 region has 14 residues. Between the trimmed V and J ends, which lost 5 bases and 2 bases, there was a span of 10 bases. Germline V gene sequence: CDR1 SGHTA, CDR2 FQGNSA.

This chain connects TRBV12-3 or TRBV12-4 to TRBJ2-2; 10 positions agree with TRBD2. With V trimmed by 4 bases and J by 7 bases, 9 bases remained unmatched. The CDR3 contains 16 residues. This CDR3 reads CASSYLAGVTHGELFF. As DNA, the CDR3 is TGTGCCAGCAGTTATCTAGCGGGGGTGACCCACGGGGAGCTGTTTTTT.